The 5 T cell receptor beta chains presented below share a single source sample, sequenced in a study of T cell repertoires in aging, cancer and after chemotherapy. Peripheral blood genomic DNA, not sorted cells or RNA, was the template. TRB rearrangements spanning V, D and J were amplified using mixed TRB-A/B primers. Via MiXCR, TCRdb re-called the multiplex PCR reads, giving one row per CDR3 protein. Of about 1,200 distinct CDR3 sequences in the sample, around 29% were seen once. Source material: blood. The receptors were gathered from a human donor with a solid tumor.

This clonotype is judged medium-sized. J is TRBJ2-7 and V is TRBV30; D unclear. The germline V and J ends were trimmed by 4 bases and 4 bases, with 14 bases remaining between them. The CDR3 has 13 amino acids. From germline, CDR1 is GTSNPN and CDR2 SVGIG (reference sequence). The CDR3 DNA follows: TGTGCCTGGACGCAAGCCAATACTTACGAGCAGTACTTC. This codes for CAWTQANTYEQYF.

Relative to its sample, this clonotype is medium-sized (0.01 to 0.1%). The genes are TRBV30 and TRBJ2-1; 11 bases agree with TRBD2. V dropped 3 bases and J dropped 6; count of bases not matched to a gene: 4. This CDR3 is 14 amino acids long. The V gene's germline CDR1 is GTSNPN and CDR2 SVGIG (reference sequence). CDR3: CAWRGLAGGNEQFF. The CDR3 DNA reads as TGTGCCTGGAGAGGTCTAGCGGGGGGCAATGAGCAGTTCTTC.

On this clonotype: At one boundary the junction diverges from the germline segment, which might be a read error. The chain carries TRBV20-1 and TRBJ2-7; the D is unclear. The CDR3 is 13 residues long. The germline V gene has CDR1 DFQATT and CDR2 SNEGSKA (reference sequence). The CDR3 DNA is TGCAGTGCGGTCGGACGCAGGATTACGAGCAGTAGTTTC. It yields the protein CSAVGRRITSSSF.

This chain connects TRBV29-1 to TRBJ1-4; D may be TRBD1 (5 bases). Per germline, CDR1 SQVTM and CDR2 ANQGSEA. Trimming took 8 bases from V and 3 from J, leaving 13 bases between them. CDR3 length: 13 residues. CDR3 coding DNA: TGCAGCTCACGGGACGCCGCTAATGAAAAACTGTTTTTT. It is translated as CSSRDAANEKLFF.

This clonotype is labeled as medium-sized. The chain recombines TRBV12-3 or TRBV12-4 with TRBJ1-1, with D hard to call. CDR3 length equals 14 residues. The V end lost 6 bases, the J end lost 1 base, and 12 bases lay between the germline ends. CDR3 DNA sequence: TGTGCCAGCAGCTTGCTCAGTGGGAACACTGAAGCTTTCTTT. It encodes CASSLLSGNTEAFF.